This T cell receptor (beta chain) was captured by sequencing in a study of PD-L1 blockade in urothelial cancer. Time point noted: pretreatment peripheral blood. Measured with immunoSEQ multiplex PCR; TCRdb has only the in-frame clones, and not every one. The sample has 90,000 or so clones; almost 90% are singletons. The specimen comprised PBMCs, sampled around atezolizumab (anti-PD-L1) treatment. The source of this sequence is a man aged 55 to 70 with urothelial cancer.

CDR3 region: CASSPRGHSNQPQHF. CDR3 sequence (DNA): TGTGCCAGCAGCCCCCGTGGCCACAGCAATCAGCCCCAGCATTTT. The chain employs TRBV4-2 and TRBJ1-5, with D unresolved. V lost 4 bases and J lost 1, with 11 bases in between. There are 15 residues in the CDR3. Per germline, CDR1 LGHNA and CDR2 YNFKEQ.